This TCR beta chain was recovered during a study of vaccination effects on CD4 cells after COVID-19. Sequencing was performed with immunoSEQ multiplex PCR; in TCRdb, only in-frame clones are kept and a portion is missing. The sample holds more than 50,000 clones, 60% to 85% seen once. As for this clone: The target antigen is unknown.

Following 10 days of culture, CD4+ T cells were isolated. This CDR3 is 12 amino acids long. Germline V gene sequence: CDR1 MDHEN, CDR2 SYDVKM. Deletions cut 8 bases from V and 5 bases from J, with 12 bases between. The material sequenced was CD4+ T cells from PBMCs cultured without peptide, taken before COVID-19 vaccination. The TCR originated in a human donor who received a COVID-19 vaccine. The chain carries TRBV28 and TRBJ1-2; TRBD1 is a possible D gene (6 bases). CDR3 sequence (DNA): TGTGCCAGCCTTAGACAGGATTATGGCTACACCTTC. Translating it yields CASLRQDYGYTF.